This TCR beta chain was captured by sequencing in a study of CD8+ T cells in alopecia areata. Regarding the study as a whole: Compared with normal scalp, lesional scalp had higher clonality and more expanded CD8+ clones.

As the sequencing template, cDNA was produced by extracting RNA and reverse transcribing it. Produced via immunoSEQ multiplex PCR; TCRdb's table is partial and in-frame only. The repertoire has 89,000 or so clones, 45% to 60% of them found once; the top ten carry approximately 5.7%. To note about this clone: Its antigen remains unknown.

Researchers took lesional scalp punch biopsies and peripheral blood from people who were alopecia areata patients. CDR3 size: 14 residues. Germline lookup yields CDR1 LGHNA and CDR2 YNFKEQ. V was shortened by 0 bases and J by 7 bases, with 12 bases between the two germline ends. This sequence joins TRBV4-2 and TRBJ2-5; maybe TRBD2 (6 bases). The sequence derives from a human donor with alopecia areata. The sequenced sample consisted of NKG2D-high CD8+ T cells sorted from blood. This chain's CDR3 is CASSQEGGYGTQYF. The DNA for the CDR3 is TGTGCCAGCAGCCAAGAGGGGGGATATGGGACCCAGTACTTC.